This T cell receptor beta chain derives from a study of T cell responses to AZD1222 COVID-19 vaccine. Whole-study context: Second-dose recipients at about 4 or about 12 weeks were treated as one pooled group.

Study-wide points: After two AZD1222 doses, spike-specific TCR breadth and depth rose versus day 0. The CD4 TCRs associated with vaccination extended across spike and predominated at 160-218 and 743-854. Donor demographics were predominantly white British with a female majority; clonal diversity may be underestimated.

TCRdb's table, derived via immunoSEQ multiplex PCR, lists solely in-frame clones and lacks some. The repertoire has some 150,000 clones, roughly 92% of them found once; the top ten carry roughly 5.1%. Germline CDR1 reads LNHDA; CDR2 reads SQIVND (reference sequence). This CDR3 spans 17 amino acids. V lost 5 bases to trimming and J lost 2 bases; unmatched junction nucleotides: 12. Turning to this clone: The antigen remains undetermined.

The sequence came from an adult in good health. This material consisted of peripheral blood, taken on day 0 of AZD1222 vaccination. J is TRBJ2-1 and V is TRBV19, with 7 bases lining up with TRBD2. CDR3 sequence reads: CASSPSGAGDAYNEQFF. The DNA for the CDR3 is TGTGCCAGTAGTCCAAGCGGGGCGGGGGACGCCTACAATGAGCAGTTCTTC.